One and the same sample provided the 23 T cell receptor beta chains below, sequenced in a study of human T cells and chemical hapten exposure. Each CDR3 protein gets one entry after TCRdb re-called the RACE reads with MiXCR. The data show 85,000 to 95,000 distinct CDR3 sequences, 11% seen once. Specified time point: patch test 2, 6 weeks after DPC sensitization. Treatment denoted: therapeutic diphenylcyclopropenone sensitization with weekly scalp DPC. Sample: whole blood, taken in connection with sensitization to the hapten diphenylcyclopropenone (DPC). The receptor source for this set is a man aged 40-49 years with alopecia areata. Some clones in this sample may be carry-over from other donors' samples.

This clonotype was seen only a few times. The chain recombines TRBV7-8 with TRBJ2-3; 7 bases align to TRBD1. The ends lost 5 bases at V and 0 bases at J; junction bases unmatched: 5. There are 15 residues in the CDR3. CDR1 and CDR2 from the germline V gene are SGHVS and FQNEAQ. This CDR3 is CASSPRQGSTDTQYF. The CDR3 DNA reads TGTGCCAGCAGCCCCCGACAGGGTAGCACAGATACGCAGTATTTT. Based on the CDR3 plus reference TRBV7-8 and TRBJ2-3, the full variable domain is GAGVSQSPRYKVAKRGQDVALRCDPISGHVSLFWYQQALGQGPEFLTYFQNEAQLDKSGLPSDRFFAERPEGSVSTLKIQRTQQEDSAVYLCASSPRQGSTDTQYFGPGTRLTVL.

This clonotype was seen repeatedly, ten times or more. The genes are TRBV7-9 and TRBJ2-3; D is uncertain. This CDR3 region has 14 residues. Germline CDR1 SEHNR, CDR2 FQNEAQ (reference sequence). The V end lost 5 bases, the J end lost 1 base, and 10 bases lay between the germline ends. The CDR3 sequence is CASSPSTGTDTQYF. CDR3 DNA: TGTGCCAGCAGCCCGTCGACTGGCACAGATACGCAGTATTTT.

This clonotype came up a few times. The CDR3, as DNA: TGCAGTGCTAGACAAGACAGGGGTGACTATGGCTACACCTTC. This gives the protein CSARQDRGDYGYTF. The chain joins TRBV20-1 to TRBJ1-2; TRBD1 matches at 8 bases. Germline CDR1 reads DFQATT; CDR2 reads SNEGSKA (reference sequence). CDR3 length: 14 amino acids. After removal of 2 bases from V and 3 bases from J, the junction contained 5 bases not matched to a gene.

V and J are TRBV6-6 and TRBJ2-3; 9 bases are a match to TRBD2. This CDR3 is 16 amino acids long. J lost 2 bases, V lost 9 bases, and 12 bases had no gene match. The germline V gene has CDR1 MNHNY and CDR2 SVGAGI (reference sequence). CDR3 sequence reads: CASGGGGRAVTDTQYF. The CDR3 DNA is TGTGCCAGTGGCGGGGGCGGGAGGGCCGTCACAGATACGCAGTATTTT.

This clonotype occurred a few times. This sequence joins TRBV6-6 and TRBJ2-1, with 9 nucleotides matching TRBD2. The CDR3 extends over 15 amino acids. J was trimmed by 6 bases and V by 2 bases; bases with no gene match: 5. In germline, CDR1 is MNHNY, CDR2 SVGAGI (reference sequence). The CDR3: CASSYGAGGSNEQFF. The CDR3 DNA sequence: TGTGCCAGCAGTTACGGAGCGGGAGGATCCAATGAGCAGTTCTTC.

This clonotype was seen more than once but under ten times. The V gene is TRBV7-2, the J gene TRBJ2-1; D remains ambiguous. V shed 0 bases and J shed 6 bases, with 3 bases lying between them. Germline loops: CDR1 SGHTA, CDR2 FQGNSA. This CDR3 contains 12 residues. The CDR3 sequence is CASSLASNEQFF. In DNA, the CDR3 is TGTGCCAGCAGCTTAGCTAGCAATGAGCAGTTCTTC.

The chain has TRBV27 and TRBJ2-3; no reliable D call. The CDR3 totals 15 residues. V was clipped by 2 bases and J by 6 bases, with 15 bases between them. The germline CDR1 and CDR2 sequences are MNHEY and SMNVEV (reference sequence). The CDR3 region is CASSLGERVGDTQYF. The CDR3 DNA reads TGTGCCAGCAGTTTAGGAGAGCGAGTGGGGGATACGCAGTATTTT.

This clonotype was recorded at least ten times. The CDR3 nucleotides are TGCAGTGCTAGGTGGGGCAGCGGGGGCTCCTACAATGAGCAGTTCTTC. It yields the protein CSARWGSGGSYNEQFF. The chain recombines TRBV20-1 with TRBJ2-1, with 8 bases that match TRBD2. Germline V gives CDR1 DFQATT, CDR2 SNEGSKA (reference sequence). The length of the CDR3 is 16 residues. V trimming: 3 bases; J trimming: 0 bases; junction bases outside the gene matches: 7.

This clonotype has just one count. The chain joins TRBV6-6 to TRBJ2-5; the D is unclear. The CDR3 totals 12 residues. Germline values: CDR1 MNHNY, CDR2 SVGAGI (reference sequence). The germline V and J ends were trimmed by 0 bases and 13 bases, with 12 bases remaining between them. The CDR3 sequence is CASSYSIRSTYF. CDR3 nucleotide sequence: TGTGCCAGCAGTTACTCGATCCGGTCTACGTACTTC.

This clonotype was recorded a few times. This chain joins TRBV5-1 and TRBJ2-5; tentatively, D is TRBD1 or TRBD2 (5 bases each). V was pared by 2 bases and J by 5 bases, with 25 bases between. The CDR3 loop spans 18 amino acids. Germline lookup yields CDR1 SGHRS and CDR2 YFSETQ. CDR3 DNA: TGCGCCAGCAGCTTTGACCCCGGGACCGGAGACTCCCGGGAGACCCAGTACTTC. It yields the protein CASSFDPGTGDSRETQYF.

This clonotype was detected once. DNA of the CDR3: TGTGCCAGTAGTATAGAAGAGACCCAGTACTTC. The encoded protein is CASSIEETQYF. This chain uses TRBV19 with TRBJ2-5; D not resolved. The germline gives CDR1 LNHDA, CDR2 SQIVND (reference sequence). V shed 0 bases and J shed 4 bases, with 0 bases lying between them. The CDR3 loop spans 11 amino acids.

The J gene is TRBJ2-1, the V gene TRBV29-1, with a weak D call TRBD2 (5 bases). The CDR3 has 15 amino acids. V shed 0 bases and J shed 0 bases, with 9 bases lying between them. Per germline, CDR1 SQVTM and CDR2 ANQGSEA. The CDR3 nucleotides read TGCAGCGTTGAAGATCCTGAGGGCTCCTACAATGAGCAGTTCTTC. Residues: CSVEDPEGSYNEQFF.

This chain connects TRBV19 to TRBJ2-7; TRBD2 agrees at 8 bases. Germline lookup yields CDR1 LNHDA and CDR2 SQIVND (reference sequence). This CDR3 region has 14 residues. Germline trimming cut 3 bases from V and 7 bases from J; bases unmatched to any gene: 8. For the CDR3, the DNA is TGTGCCAGTAGTATCACTAGCGGAACCACGGAGCAGTACTTC. It encodes CASSITSGTTEQYF.

This clonotype was recorded at least ten times. The CDR3 DNA sequence: TGCAGCGTTGATAAGGTGGGGTCCGGTGAGCAGTTCTTC. This encodes CSVDKVGSGEQFF. J is TRBJ2-1 and V is TRBV29-1, with D unclear. Germline assignment: CDR1 SQVTM and CDR2 ANQGSEA. The CDR3 runs 13 residues. Deletions cut 3 bases from V and 9 bases from J, with 15 bases between.

V is TRBV28 and J is TRBJ1-6; a weak D match, TRBD1 (5 bases). This CDR3 is 15 amino acids long. The ends were cut back, 6 bases at V and 3 bases at J, with 12 bases in the middle. Germline values: CDR1 MDHEN, CDR2 SYDVKM. The CDR3 spells CASSHGGYYNSPLHF. CDR3 in DNA: TGTGCCAGCAGCCACGGGGGATACTATAATTCACCCCTCCACTTT.

This clonotype occurred a few times. The chain recombines TRBV18 with TRBJ2-2; D unresolved. In germline, CDR1 is KGHSH, CDR2 LQKENI. Between the trimmed V and J ends, which lost 4 bases and 0 bases, there was a span of 3 bases. CDR3 length: 13 residues. DNA for the CDR3: TGTGCCAGCTCACAGACGAACACCGGGGAGCTGTTTTTT. Its protein is CASSQTNTGELFF.

At least ten counts were recorded for this clonotype. The chain couples TRBV5-1 to TRBJ2-3, with 8 nucleotides matching TRBD1. The CDR3 has 15 amino acids. The germline CDR1 and CDR2 sequences are SGHRS and YFSETQ. V lost 7 bases, J lost 3 bases, and 10 bases stayed unmatched. CDR3 in DNA: TGCGCCAGCCAGCGGACAGGGCTAGTGACAGATACGCAGTATTTT. Translation gives CASQRTGLVTDTQYF.

This chain links TRBV5-1 with TRBJ2-7, with D tentatively TRBD1 (5 bases). Trimming stripped 9 bases from V and 6 bases from J, with 22 bases between. The CDR3 length is 14 residues. CDR1 is SGHRS and CDR2 is YFSETQ in the germline V gene. The CDR3 sequence: CATPRLVPGCEQYV. CDR3 nucleotides: TGCGCCACCCCGCGTCTAGTCCCAGGGTGCGAGCAGTACGTC.

The chain joins TRBV7-6 to TRBJ2-3; 12 bases match TRBD1. This CDR3 region has 18 residues. After removal of 2 bases from V and 2 bases from J, the junction contained 8 bases not matched to a gene. The germline CDR1 and CDR2 sequences are SGHVS and FNYEAQ. The CDR3 DNA reads TGTGCCAGCAGCTTAACGGGACAGGGGGCCTATTCCACAGATACGCAGTATTTT. Protein: CASSLTGQGAYSTDTQYF. Together with reference TRBV7-6 and TRBJ2-3, the CDR3 gives the full variable domain: GAGVSQSPRYKVTKRGQDVALRCDPISGHVSLYWYRQALGQGPEFLTYFNYEAQQDKSGLPNDRFSAERPEGSISTLTIQRTEQRDSAMYRCASSLTGQGAYSTDTQYFGPGTRLTVL.

The chain employs TRBV12-3 or TRBV12-4 and TRBJ2-1, with D possibly being TRBD1 or TRBD2 (5 bases each). The CDR3 has 14 amino acids. V dropped 5 bases and J dropped 5 bases, with 13 bases sitting between them. CDR3 DNA: TGTGCCAGCAGTCTCCGGGACCTCCACAATGAGCAGTTCTTC. It is translated as CASSLRDLHNEQFF.

The table lists this clonotype with a few counts. The chain is built from TRBV6-6 and TRBJ1-5; 8 bases line up with TRBD1. The CDR3 extends over 17 amino acids. The V gene end was trimmed by 0 bases and the J gene end by 5 bases; junction bases not matched to a gene: 9. Germline loops: CDR1 MNHNY, CDR2 SVGAGI (reference sequence). The CDR3 sequence: CASSYSVGRGRDQPQHF. CDR3 in DNA: TGTGCCAGCAGTTACTCGGTTGGCAGGGGGCGCGATCAGCCCCAGCATTTT.

CDR3 sequence reads: CASSPRIAGSNEQFF. The CDR3 nucleotides are TGTGCCAGCAGCCCCCGTATAGCGGGAAGCAATGAGCAGTTCTTC. The genes are TRBV3-1 and TRBJ2-1; 8 bases fit TRBD2. Germline-derived CDR1 and CDR2 are LGHDT and YNNKEL (reference sequence). J gave up 6 bases and V 4 bases, and 8 bases lay outside the gene matches. The CDR3 runs to 15 residues.

The chain employs TRBV5-6 and TRBJ2-7; no firm D call. Deletions cut 2 bases from V and 4 bases from J, with 7 bases between. Germline assignment: CDR1 SGHDT and CDR2 YYEEEE. The CDR3 spans 12 residues. This CDR3 reads CASSFQEYEQYV. The CDR3 coding sequence is TGTGCCAGCAGCTTTCAGGAGTACGAGCAGTACGTC.